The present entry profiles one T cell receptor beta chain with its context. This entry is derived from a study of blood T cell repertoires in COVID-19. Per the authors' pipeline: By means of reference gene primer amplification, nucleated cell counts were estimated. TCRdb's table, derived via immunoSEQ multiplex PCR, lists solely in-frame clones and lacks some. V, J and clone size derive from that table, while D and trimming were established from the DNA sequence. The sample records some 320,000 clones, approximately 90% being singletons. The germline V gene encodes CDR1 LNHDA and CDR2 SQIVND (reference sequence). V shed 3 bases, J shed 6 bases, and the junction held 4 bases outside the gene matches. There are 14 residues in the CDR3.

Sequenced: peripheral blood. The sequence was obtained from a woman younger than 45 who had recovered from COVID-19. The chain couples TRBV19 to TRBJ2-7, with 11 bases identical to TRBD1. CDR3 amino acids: CASSIRTGGAEQYF. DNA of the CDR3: TGTGCCAGTAGTATTCGGACAGGGGGCGCCGAGCAGTACTTC.